These 21 T cell receptor beta chains came from one sample sequenced in a study of shared clonotypes between healthy human individuals. Profiled with immunoSEQ multiplex PCR; TCRdb holds only in-frame clones, not every one. The table includes 2.3 million or so clones, about 92% detected once. The sequencing sample was made of naive CD4+ T cells from PBMCs. Subset meaning: CD45RA+ positively selected. Source of these receptors: a man aged 18 to 29 in good health. Some clones in this sample may be carry-over from other donors' samples.

The chain couples TRBV4-2 to TRBJ2-7; no firm D call. CDR1 LGHNA and CDR2 YNFKEQ come from the germline V gene. This CDR3 comprises 13 residues. V was pared by 4 bases and J by 0 bases, with 7 bases between. DNA of the CDR3: TGTGCCAGCAGCCCCGATCTCTCCTACGAGCAGTACTTC. It specifies CASSPDLSYEQYF.

This chain connects TRBV6-6 to TRBJ1-4, with no clear D. The CDR3 loop spans 15 amino acids. V lost 5 bases, J lost 5 bases, and 15 bases lay in between. Per the germline V gene, CDR1 is MNHNY and CDR2 is SVGAGI (reference sequence). The CDR3: CASSPTRGENEKLFF. The CDR3 nucleotides are TGTGCCAGCAGTCCGACCCGCGGTGAGAATGAAAAACTGTTTTTT.

J is TRBJ1-2 and V is TRBV4-3, with D hard to call. Germline V gene sequence: CDR1 LGHNA, CDR2 YSLEER. The CDR3 is 14 residues long. With 1 base removed from V and 2 bases from J, the gap between germline ends came to 8 bases. CDR3: CASSQAVENYGYTF. CDR3 DNA: TGCGCCAGCAGCCAAGCGGTGGAAAACTATGGCTACACCTTC.

The chain couples TRBV19 to TRBJ2-5; no definite D call. Germline V gene data show CDR1 as LNHDA and CDR2 as SQIVND (reference sequence). This CDR3 region has 13 residues. The V gene lost 3 bases and the J gene lost 7 bases, with 12 bases spanning the gap. The CDR3 DNA reads as TGTGCCAGTAGTATCACCAGCGTAGGGACCCAGTACTTC. It translates to CASSITSVGTQYF.

The chain joins TRBV25-1 to TRBJ2-7; D is unclear. V was cut by 5 bases and J by 3 bases, with 14 bases left in between. CDR3 length: 14 amino acids. CDR1 is MGHDK, CDR2 SYGVNS, per germline. CDR3 sequence: CASSILGTYYEQYF. As DNA, the CDR3 is TGTGCCAGCAGTATCCTAGGAACCTACTACGAGCAGTACTTC.

V is TRBV9 and J is TRBJ1-2; a possible D gene is TRBD1 (6 bases). V was trimmed by 4 bases and J by 7 bases, leaving 11 bases between them. Germline loops: CDR1 SGDLS, CDR2 YYNGEE. CDR3 length equals 12 residues. CDR3 amino acids: CASSTQGPGYTF. The CDR3 nucleotides are TGTGCCAGCAGCACACAGGGACCTGGCTACACCTTC.

The rearrangement links TRBV7-2 to TRBJ2-3, with a tentative D call TRBD2 (6 bases). Germline V gives CDR1 SGHTA, CDR2 FQGNSA. This CDR3 contains 18 residues. V was cut by 3 bases and J by 2 bases, with 21 bases left in between. CDR3 region: CASSFGERAYPPTDTQYF. In nucleotides, the CDR3 is TGTGCCAGCAGCTTCGGGGAGCGGGCGTACCCCCCCACAGATACGCAGTATTTT.

This clone was counted between two and nine times. Distinct nucleotide sequences in the sample also encode this CDR3. This rearrangement joins TRBV5-1 to TRBJ1-3, with a possible D match to TRBD1 (6 bases). The CDR3 is made up of 14 amino acids. The V end lost 7 bases, the J end lost 0 bases, and 11 bases lay between the germline ends. Germline V gives CDR1 SGHRS, CDR2 YFSETQ. CDR3 protein: CASSTGSSGNTIYF. In nucleotides, the CDR3 is TGCGCCAGCTCTACAGGGAGCTCTGGAAACACCATATATTTT.

J is TRBJ2-3 and V is TRBV7-3, with D unclear. Trimming left V 0 bases short and J 2 bases short, with 9 bases between. Germline values: CDR1 SGHTA, CDR2 FQGTGA. The CDR3 is 15 amino acids. CDR3 region: CASSLTPSDTDTQYF. In DNA, the CDR3 is TGTGCCAGCAGCTTAACGCCGTCAGACACAGATACGCAGTATTTT.

This chain connects TRBV7-9 to TRBJ2-3; perhaps TRBD1 as D (5 bases). This CDR3 is 15 amino acids long. Germline V gene lookup returns CDR1 SEHNR and CDR2 FQNEAQ (reference sequence). Trimming left V 3 bases short and J 1 base short, with 11 bases between. The CDR3 spells CASSLGRWGTDTQYF. The CDR3 DNA is TGTGCCAGCAGCTTGGGGCGGTGGGGCACAGATACGCAGTATTTT.

The rearrangement joins TRBV10-1 to TRBJ2-2, with D perhaps given as TRBD1 or TRBD2 (5 bases each). This CDR3 has 15 amino acids. Germline CDR1 and CDR2: WNHNN and SYGVQD (reference sequence). Trimming took off 8 bases at V and 1 base at J, with 14 bases between the two ends. This CDR3 is CASFGAGENTGELFF. The CDR3, as DNA: TGCGCCAGCTTCGGGGCTGGGGAGAACACCGGGGAGCTGTTTTTT.

The chain couples TRBV25-1 to TRBJ2-1; the match to TRBD1 covers 7 bases. With V trimmed by 2 bases and J by 11 bases, 9 bases remained unmatched. The CDR3 loop spans 14 amino acids. Per germline, CDR1 MGHDK and CDR2 SYGVNS. CDR3 region: CASSEVGKTGQQFF. CDR3 sequence (DNA): TGTGCCAGCAGTGAAGTGGGGAAGACAGGGCAGCAGTTCTTC.

Concerning this clone itself: In the same sample, other DNA sequences code for this CDR3. The gene calls are TRBV7-9 and TRBJ1-5, with D possibly TRBD1 on 5 matching bases. The CDR3 is 14 amino acids. Germline values: CDR1 SEHNR, CDR2 FQNEAQ (reference sequence). Trimming pared 1 base from V and 4 bases from J, leaving 8 bases between. The CDR3 sequence is CASSLGGQNQPQHF. As DNA, the CDR3 is TGTGCCAGCAGCTTAGGGGGCCAGAATCAGCCCCAGCATTTT.

Only one count was recorded for this clone. Here the CDR3 reads CASTGLAGTDTQYF. The CDR3 DNA reads as TGCGCCAGCACCGGACTAGCGGGCACAGATACGCAGTATTTT. V and J are TRBV5-1 and TRBJ2-3, with 10 bases that match TRBD2. Germline V gene lookup returns CDR1 SGHRS and CDR2 YFSETQ. The CDR3 spans 14 residues. V gave up 6 bases and J gave up 1 base; unmatched junction bases: 2.

V usage is TRBV6-1 and J usage is TRBJ1-1; D possibly corresponds to TRBD1 (5 bases). V was pared by 4 bases and J by 5 bases, with 26 bases between. Germline CDR1 MNHNS, CDR2 SASEGT. The length of the CDR3 is 18 residues. The CDR3 sequence is CASSVGTHATPIKTEAFF. The CDR3 nucleotides are TGTGCCAGCAGTGTGGGGACCCACGCAACCCCCATTAAAACTGAAGCTTTCTTT.

V gene TRBV19 combines with J gene TRBJ2-5, with D possibly being TRBD2 (6 bases). Looked up from germline, CDR1 is LNHDA and CDR2 is SQIVND (reference sequence). This CDR3 contains 15 residues. Deletions cut 1 base from V and 2 bases from J, with 11 bases between. Written as DNA, the CDR3 is TGTGCCAGTAGTATAGGAGGGACTCCTCAAGAGACCCAGTACTTC. This codes for CASSIGGTPQETQYF.

The V and J genes are TRBV7-9 and TRBJ2-1; TRBD2 aligns across 13 bases. The J segment lost 7 bases and the V segment lost 4 bases, leaving 4 bases of the junction unmatched. The germline gives CDR1 SEHNR, CDR2 FQNEAQ (reference sequence). CDR3 size: 15 residues. The CDR3 here is CASSSRTSGSNEQFF. The DNA of the CDR3 is TGTGCCAGCAGCTCACGGACTAGCGGGAGTAATGAGCAGTTCTTC.

The chain carries TRBV7-3 and TRBJ1-2; TRBD1 aligns across 11 bases. J lost 5 bases, V lost 4 bases, and 3 bases had no gene match. Germline V gives CDR1 SGHTA, CDR2 FQGTGA. This CDR3 is built from 14 residues. The CDR3 sequence: CASSSGQGGYGYTF. Here the CDR3 DNA reads TGTGCCAGCAGCTCGGGACAGGGGGGTTATGGCTACACCTTC.

A note on this clone: This sample also contains other DNA sequences that code for the same CDR3. The chain has TRBV5-1 and TRBJ2-3; 12 positions match TRBD2. This CDR3 contains 16 residues. J gave up 3 bases and V 0 bases, and 2 bases lay outside the gene matches. Per the germline V gene, CDR1 is SGHRS and CDR2 is YFSETQ. DNA for the CDR3: TGCGCCAGCAGCTTGGCGACTAGCGGGAGAACAGATACGCAGTATTTT. Translated: CASSLATSGRTDTQYF.

The V and J genes are TRBV7-6 and TRBJ2-5, with TRBD2 as a possible D gene (5 bases). The V end lost 9 bases, the J end lost 3 bases, and 8 bases lay between the germline ends. The germline CDR1 and CDR2 sequences are SGHVS and FNYEAQ. The CDR3 has 11 residues. This chain's CDR3 is CASTREETQYF. The CDR3 DNA reads TGTGCCAGTACTAGGGAAGAGACCCAGTACTTC.

The chain couples TRBV30 to TRBJ2-7; D may match TRBD1 or TRBD2 (5 bases each). The CDR3 totals 13 residues. Trimming stripped 3 bases from V and 5 bases from J, with 14 bases between. CDR1 and CDR2 (germline): GTSNPN, SVGIG (reference sequence). CDR3: CAWSFPRGHEQYF. The CDR3 nucleotides are TGTGCCTGGAGCTTCCCCCGGGGCCACGAGCAGTACTTC.